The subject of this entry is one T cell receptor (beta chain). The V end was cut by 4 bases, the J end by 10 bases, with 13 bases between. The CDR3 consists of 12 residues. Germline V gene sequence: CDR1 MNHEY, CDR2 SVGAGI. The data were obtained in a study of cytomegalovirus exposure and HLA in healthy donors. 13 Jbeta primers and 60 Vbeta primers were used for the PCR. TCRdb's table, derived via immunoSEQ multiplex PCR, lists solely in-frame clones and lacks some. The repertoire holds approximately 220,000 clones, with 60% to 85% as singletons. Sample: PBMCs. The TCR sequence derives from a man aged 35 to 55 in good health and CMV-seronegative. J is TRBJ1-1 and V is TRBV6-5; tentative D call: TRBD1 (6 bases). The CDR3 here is CASSSGGGAAFF. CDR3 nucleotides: TGTGCCAGCAGTTCCGGAGGGGGGGCAGCTTTCTTT.